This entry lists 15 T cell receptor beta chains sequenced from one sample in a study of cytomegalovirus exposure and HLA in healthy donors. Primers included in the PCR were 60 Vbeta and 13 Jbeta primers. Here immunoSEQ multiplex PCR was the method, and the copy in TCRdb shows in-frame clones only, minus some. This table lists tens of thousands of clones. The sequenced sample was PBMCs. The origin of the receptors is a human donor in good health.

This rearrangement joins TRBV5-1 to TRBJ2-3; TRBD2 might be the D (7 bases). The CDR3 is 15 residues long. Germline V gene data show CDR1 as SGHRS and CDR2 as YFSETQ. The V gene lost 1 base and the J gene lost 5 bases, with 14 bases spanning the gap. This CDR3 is CASSLRGGSGDTQYF. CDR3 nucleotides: TGCGCCAGCAGCTTGAGGGGGGGGTCAGGAGATACGCAGTATTTT.

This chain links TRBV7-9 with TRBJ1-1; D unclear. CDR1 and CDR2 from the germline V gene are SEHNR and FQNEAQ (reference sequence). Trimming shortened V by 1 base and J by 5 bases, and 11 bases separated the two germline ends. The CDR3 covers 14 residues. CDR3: CASSLDIGLTEAFF. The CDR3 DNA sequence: TGTGCCAGCAGCTTAGATATCGGTTTGACTGAAGCTTTCTTT.

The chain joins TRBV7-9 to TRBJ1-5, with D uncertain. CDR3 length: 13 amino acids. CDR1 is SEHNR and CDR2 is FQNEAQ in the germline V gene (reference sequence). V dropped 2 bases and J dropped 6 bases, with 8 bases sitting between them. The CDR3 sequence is CASSLSGTQPQHF. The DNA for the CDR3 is TGTGCCAGCAGCTTATCAGGTACTCAGCCCCAGCATTTT.

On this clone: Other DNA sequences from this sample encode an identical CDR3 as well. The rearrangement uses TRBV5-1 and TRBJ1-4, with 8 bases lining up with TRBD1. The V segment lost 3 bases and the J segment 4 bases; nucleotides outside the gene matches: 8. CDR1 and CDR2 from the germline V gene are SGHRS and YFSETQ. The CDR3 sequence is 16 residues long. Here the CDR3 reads CASSSNPGQVNEKLFF. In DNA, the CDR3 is TGCGCCAGCAGCTCGAACCCGGGACAGGTTAATGAAAAACTGTTTTTT.

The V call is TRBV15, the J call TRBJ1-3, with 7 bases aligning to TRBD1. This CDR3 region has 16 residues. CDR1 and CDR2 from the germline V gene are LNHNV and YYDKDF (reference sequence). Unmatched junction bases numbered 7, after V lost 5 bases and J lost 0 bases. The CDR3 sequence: CATSPGGRTSGNTIYF. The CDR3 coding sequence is TGTGCCACCAGCCCAGGGGGACGGACCTCTGGAAACACCATATATTTT.

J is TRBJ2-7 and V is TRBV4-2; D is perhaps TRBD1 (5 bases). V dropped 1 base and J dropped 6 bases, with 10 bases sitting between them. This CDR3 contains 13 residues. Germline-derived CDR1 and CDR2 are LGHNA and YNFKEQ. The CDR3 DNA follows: TGTGCCAGCAGCCAAGGGCCAGGGATCGAGCAGTACTTC. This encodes CASSQGPGIEQYF.

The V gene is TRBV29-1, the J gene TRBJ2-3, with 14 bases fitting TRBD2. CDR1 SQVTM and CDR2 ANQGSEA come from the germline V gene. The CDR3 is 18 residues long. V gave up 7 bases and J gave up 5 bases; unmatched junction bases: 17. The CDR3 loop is CSEEGLAGVPFGRDTQYF. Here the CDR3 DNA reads TGCAGCGAGGAGGGACTAGCGGGGGTTCCCTTCGGGAGAGATACGCAGTATTTT.

CDR3: CASSILGGSNTEAFF. As DNA, the CDR3 is TGTGCCAGTAGTATACTCGGCGGATCGAACACTGAAGCTTTCTTT. The chain joins TRBV19 to TRBJ1-1; D is uncertain. Germline V gene data show CDR1 as LNHDA and CDR2 as SQIVND (reference sequence). The CDR3 consists of 15 residues. The V and J ends lost 2 bases and 1 base respectively, with 11 bases between them.

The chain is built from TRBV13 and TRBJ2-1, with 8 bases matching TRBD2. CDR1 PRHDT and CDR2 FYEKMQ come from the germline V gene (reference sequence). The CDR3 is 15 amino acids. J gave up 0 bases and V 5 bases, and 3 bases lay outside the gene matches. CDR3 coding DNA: TGTGCCAGCAGCCCCAGCGGGAGCTCCTACAATGAGCAGTTCTTC. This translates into CASSPSGSSYNEQFF.

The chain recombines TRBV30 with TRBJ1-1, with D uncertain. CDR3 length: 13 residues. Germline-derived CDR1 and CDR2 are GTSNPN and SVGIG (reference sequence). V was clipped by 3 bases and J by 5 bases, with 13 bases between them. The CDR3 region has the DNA TGTGCCTGGAGAACCGAGCGAAAGACTGAAGCTTTCTTT. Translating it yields CAWRTERKTEAFF.

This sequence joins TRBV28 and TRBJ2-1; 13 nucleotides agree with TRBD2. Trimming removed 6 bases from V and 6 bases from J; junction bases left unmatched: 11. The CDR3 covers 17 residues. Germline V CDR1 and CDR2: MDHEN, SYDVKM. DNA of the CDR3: TGTGCCAGCAGCGCAAGACTAGCGGGGGGAATATTCAATGAGCAGTTCTTC. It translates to CASSARLAGGIFNEQFF. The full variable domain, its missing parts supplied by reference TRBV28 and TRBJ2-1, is DVKVTQSSRYLVKRTGEKVFLECVQDMDHENMFWYRQDPGLGLRLIYFSYDVKMKEKGDIPEGYSVSREKKERFSLILESASTNQTSMYLCASSARLAGGIFNEQFFGPGTRLTVL.

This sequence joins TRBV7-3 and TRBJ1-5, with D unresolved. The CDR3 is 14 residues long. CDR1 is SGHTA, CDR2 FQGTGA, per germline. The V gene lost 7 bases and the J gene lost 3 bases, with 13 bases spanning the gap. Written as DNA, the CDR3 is TGTGCCAGCAATTCCTTGGGCCCCAATCAGCCCCAGCATTTT. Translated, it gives CASNSLGPNQPQHF.

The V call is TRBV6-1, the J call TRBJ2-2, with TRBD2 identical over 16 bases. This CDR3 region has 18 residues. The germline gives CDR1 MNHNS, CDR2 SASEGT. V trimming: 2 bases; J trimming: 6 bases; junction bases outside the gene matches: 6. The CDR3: CASSEMGLAGGASGELFF. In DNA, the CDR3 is TGTGCCAGCAGTGAAATGGGACTAGCGGGGGGGGCGTCCGGGGAGCTGTTTTTT.

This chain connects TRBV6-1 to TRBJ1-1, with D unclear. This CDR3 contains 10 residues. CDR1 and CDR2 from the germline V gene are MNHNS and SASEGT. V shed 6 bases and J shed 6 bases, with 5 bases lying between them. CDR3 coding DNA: TGTGCCAGCAGGAGTTCTGAAGCTTTCTTT. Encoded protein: CASRSSEAFF.

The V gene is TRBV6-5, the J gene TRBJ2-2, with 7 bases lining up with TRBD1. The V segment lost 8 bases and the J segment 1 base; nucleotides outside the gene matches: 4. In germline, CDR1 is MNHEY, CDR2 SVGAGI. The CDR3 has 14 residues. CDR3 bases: TGTGCCAGCCGCAGACAGGGGAACACCGGGGAGCTGTTTTTT. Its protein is CASRRQGNTGELFF.